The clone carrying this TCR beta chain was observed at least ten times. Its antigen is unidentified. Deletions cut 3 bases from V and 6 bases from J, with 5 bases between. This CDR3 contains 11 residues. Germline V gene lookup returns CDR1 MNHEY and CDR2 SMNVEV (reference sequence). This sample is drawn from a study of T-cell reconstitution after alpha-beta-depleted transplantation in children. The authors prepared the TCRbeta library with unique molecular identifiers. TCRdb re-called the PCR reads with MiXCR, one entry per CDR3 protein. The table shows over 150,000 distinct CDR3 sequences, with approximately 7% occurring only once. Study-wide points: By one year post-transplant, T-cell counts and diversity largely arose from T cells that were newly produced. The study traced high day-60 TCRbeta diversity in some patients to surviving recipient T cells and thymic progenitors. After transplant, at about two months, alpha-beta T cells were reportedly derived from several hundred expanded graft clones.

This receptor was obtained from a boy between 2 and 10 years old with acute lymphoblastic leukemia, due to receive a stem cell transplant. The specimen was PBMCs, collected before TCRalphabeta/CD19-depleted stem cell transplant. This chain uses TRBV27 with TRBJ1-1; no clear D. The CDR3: CASSFRSEAFF. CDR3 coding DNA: TGTGCCAGCAGTTTCCGGTCTGAAGCTTTCTTT.